This T cell receptor (beta chain) was sequenced during a study of T cell responses to AZD1222 COVID-19 vaccine. Assay: immunoSEQ multiplex PCR; the TCRdb copy retains only in-frame clones and omits some. The sample lists some 150,000 clones, about 90% seen once, with approximately 2.9% in the top ten. Germline CDR1 is SGHAT and CDR2 is FQNNGV. This CDR3 comprises 13 residues. Trimming left V 7 bases short and J 2 bases short, with 12 bases between. Study results and caveats: Rises in breadth and depth of Spike-specific TCRs came after two AZD1222 doses. Variant regions that are unmutated are reportedly the target of nearly half of spike-specific TCRs. The donor cohort was predominantly white British with a female majority, and clonal diversity may have been underestimated.

A note on this clone: The antigen remains unidentified.

This clonotype originated in an adult in good health. The rearrangement uses TRBV11-2 and TRBJ2-7, with D possibly TRBD2 on 5 matching bases. Sequencing used peripheral blood, obtained on day 0 of MenACWY control vaccination. CDR3 coding DNA: TGTGCCAGCACCTCGGACGGGACCTACGAGCAGTACTTC. Translation gives CASTSDGTYEQYF. The full variable domain, completed using reference TRBV11-2 and TRBJ2-7, is EAGVAQSPRYKIIEKRQSVAFWCNPISGHATLYWYQQILGQGPKLLIQFQNNGVVDDSQLPKDRFSAERLKGVDSTLKIQPAKLEDSAVYLCASTSDGTYEQYFGPGTRLTVT.